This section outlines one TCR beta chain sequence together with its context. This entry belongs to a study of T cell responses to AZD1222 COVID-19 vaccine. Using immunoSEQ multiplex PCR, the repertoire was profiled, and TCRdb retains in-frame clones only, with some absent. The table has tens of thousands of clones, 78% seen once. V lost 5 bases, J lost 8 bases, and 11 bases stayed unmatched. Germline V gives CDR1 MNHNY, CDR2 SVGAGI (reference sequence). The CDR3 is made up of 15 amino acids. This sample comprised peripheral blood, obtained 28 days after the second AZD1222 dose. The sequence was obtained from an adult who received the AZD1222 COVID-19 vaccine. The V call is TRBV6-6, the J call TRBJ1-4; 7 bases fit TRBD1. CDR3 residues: CASSRLGQVAEKLFF. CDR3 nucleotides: TGTGCCAGCAGTCGACTCGGACAGGTTGCCGAAAAACTGTTTTTT.